One TCR beta chain is described in this entry. As processed by the authors: Cell counts per sample came from amplifying reference gene primers. Method: immunoSEQ multiplex PCR; TCRdb's copy keeps in-frame clones and lacks some. The DNA gave D and trimming, while V, J and clone size come from that table. The data contain 130,000 to 150,000 clones, 80% to 90% of them singletons. The data belong to a study of blood T cell repertoires in COVID-19. Background on the study: The study drew acute and convalescent COVID-19 samples from the United States, Italy and Spain. From T cells, B-cell-depleted T cells, or PBMCs came the material, which was cDNA or gDNA.

Germline V gene data show CDR1 as MDHEN and CDR2 as SYDVKM. The CDR3 runs 12 residues. J was trimmed by 7 bases and V by 6 bases; bases with no gene match: 4. The receptor was derived from a woman in her forties or fifties with acute or convalescent COVID-19. The sequenced material came from peripheral blood. The J gene is TRBJ1-2, the V gene TRBV28; the match to TRBD1 covers 8 bases. The chain's CDR3 is CASRDRESGYTF. CDR3 sequence (DNA): TGTGCCAGCAGGGACAGGGAGAGTGGCTACACCTTC.